This record concerns one TCR beta chain sequence. TCRdb re-called the 5' RACE reads with MiXCR, one entry per CDR3 protein. In the table there are 85,000 to 130,000 distinct CDR3 sequences, 17% of which are singletons. The V end lost 4 bases, the J end lost 8 bases, and 11 bases lay between the germline ends. The germline V gene encodes CDR1 SGHNT and CDR2 YENEEA. CDR3 length equals 12 residues. This entry is derived from a study of T-cell memory formation after mild COVID-19. The specimen was PBMCs or a T cell subset sorted from them (not recorded which). This TCR derives from an adult woman who had mild COVID-19 (a few samples of this study predate the infection). Cell type and time point are not known. J is TRBJ1-1 and V is TRBV11-3; possible D gene TRBD1, 6 bases. The CDR3 spells CASSSRTVEAFF. CDR3 sequence (DNA): TGTGCCAGCAGCTCCCGGACAGTCGAAGCTTTCTTT.